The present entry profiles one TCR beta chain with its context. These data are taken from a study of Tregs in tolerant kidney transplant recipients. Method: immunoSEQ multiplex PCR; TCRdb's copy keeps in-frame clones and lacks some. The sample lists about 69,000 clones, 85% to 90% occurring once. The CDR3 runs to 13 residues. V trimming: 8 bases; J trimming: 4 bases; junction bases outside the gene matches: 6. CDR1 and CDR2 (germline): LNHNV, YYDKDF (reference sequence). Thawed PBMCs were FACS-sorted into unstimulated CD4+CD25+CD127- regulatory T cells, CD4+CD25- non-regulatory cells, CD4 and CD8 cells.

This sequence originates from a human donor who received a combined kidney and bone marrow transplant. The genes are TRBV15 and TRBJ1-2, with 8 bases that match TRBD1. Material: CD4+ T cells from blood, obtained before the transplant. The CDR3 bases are TGTGCCACCTCTCAGGACAGGGCCTATGGCTACACCTTC. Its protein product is CATSQDRAYGYTF.